The rows below give T cell receptor beta chains drawn from one sample of a study of T cells in Graves' hyperthyroidism and ophthalmopathy. Using its own MiXCR run on the multiplex PCR reads, TCRdb lists one record per CDR3 protein. The sample contains about 270,000 distinct CDR3 sequences, roughly 22% of which appear only once. The sequenced sample was blood. The receptors originated from a man in his thirties or forties with Graves' ophthalmopathy. Each CDR3 is given with its conserved first and last residue. A D gene is named only where the DNA matches it firmly. Where a row states a size, it is once, few, many or the class of an expanded clone; other rows omit it.

D gene	J gene	V gene	clone size	CDR3 protein	CDR3 DNA
.	TRBJ1-5	TRBV27	.	CASSSADQPQHF	TGTGCCAGCAGTTCCGCGGATCAGCCCCAGCATTTT
TRBD1	TRBJ2-2	TRBV24-1	few	CATSGTVRDRGNTGELFF	TGTGCCACCAGTGGCACCGTCCGGGACAGGGGGAACACCGGGGAGCTGTTTTTT
.	TRBJ2-3	TRBV20-1	many	CSASVLIGPTDTQYF	TGCAGTGCTAGTGTCCTTATCGGCCCCACAGATACGCAGTATTTT
.	TRBJ2-7	TRBV20-1	few	CSARGANSGSAYEQYF	TGCAGTGCTAGAGGGGCAAATTCAGGGTCGGCCTACGAGCAGTACTTC
.	TRBJ1-5	TRBV2	.	CASEGGASNQPQHF	TGTGCCAGCGAGGGGGGGGCTAGCAATCAGCCCCAGCATTTT
.	TRBJ2-7	TRBV6-5	.	CASSYEPTGREQYF	TGTGCCAGCAGTTACGAACCCACAGGGCGCGAGCAGTACTTC
TRBD2	TRBJ2-1	TRBV11-2	many	CASSPFGLAGARNEQFF	TGTGCCAGCAGCCCCTTCGGGCTAGCGGGGGCTAGGAATGAGCAGTTCTTC
.	TRBJ2-1	TRBV7-2	once	CASGRGGEQFF	TGTGCCAGCGGCCGGGGCGGTGAGCAGTTCTTC
.	TRBJ1-2	TRBV2	few	CASNLSPNYGYTF	TGTGCCAGCAATCTTTCCCCTAACTATGGCTACACCTTC
.	TRBJ2-7	TRBV3-1	.	CASSLNRARYEQYF	TGTGCCAGCAGCCTCAACAGGGCCCGCTACGAGCAGTACTTC
.	TRBJ2-7	TRBV28	.	CATLRLYEQYF	TGTGCCACCCTCAGACTATACGAGCAGTACTTC
.	TRBJ2-4	TRBV10-3	once	CAIRDNGAKNIQYF	TGTGCCATCAGGGACAATGGGGCCAAAAACATTCAGTACTTC
.	TRBJ2-1	TRBV13	.	CASSSSGFEQFF	TGTGCCAGCAGCTCGTCAGGGTTTGAGCAGTTCTTC
.	TRBJ1-4	TRBV11-2	many	CASSREVRGPSEKLFF	TGTGCCAGCAGCCGAGAAGTACGGGGGCCTAGTGAAAAACTGTTTTTT
.	TRBJ2-1	TRBV7-2	.	CASSSGGSPGEQFF	TGTGCCAGCAGTAGTGGTGGATCGCCGGGTGAGCAGTTCTTC
TRBD1	TRBJ2-6	TRBV2	.	CASGQGTGANVLTF	TGTGCCAGCGGACAGGGGACTGGGGCCAACGTCCTGACTTTC